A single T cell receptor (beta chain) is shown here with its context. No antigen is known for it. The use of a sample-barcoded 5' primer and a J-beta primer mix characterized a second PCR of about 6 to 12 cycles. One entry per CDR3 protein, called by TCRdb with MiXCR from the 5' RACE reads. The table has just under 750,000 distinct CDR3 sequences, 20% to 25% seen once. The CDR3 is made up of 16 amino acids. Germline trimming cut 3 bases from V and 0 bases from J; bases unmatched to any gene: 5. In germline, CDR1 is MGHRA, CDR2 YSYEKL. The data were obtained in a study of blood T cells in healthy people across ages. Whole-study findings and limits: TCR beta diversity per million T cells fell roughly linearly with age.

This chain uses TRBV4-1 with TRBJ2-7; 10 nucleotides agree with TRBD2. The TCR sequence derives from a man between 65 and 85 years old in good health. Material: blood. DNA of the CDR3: TGCGCCAGCAGCCATCCGGGACTAGCGACCTCCTACGAGCAGTACTTC. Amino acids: CASSHPGLATSYEQYF.